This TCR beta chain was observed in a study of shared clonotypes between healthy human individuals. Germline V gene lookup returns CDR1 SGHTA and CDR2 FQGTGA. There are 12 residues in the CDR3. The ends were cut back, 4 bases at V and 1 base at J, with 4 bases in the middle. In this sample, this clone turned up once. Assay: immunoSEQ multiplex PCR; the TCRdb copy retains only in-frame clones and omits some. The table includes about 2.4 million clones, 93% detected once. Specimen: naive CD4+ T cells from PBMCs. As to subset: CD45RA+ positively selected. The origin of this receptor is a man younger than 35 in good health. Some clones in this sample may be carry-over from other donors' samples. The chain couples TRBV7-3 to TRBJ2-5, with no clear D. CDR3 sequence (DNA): TGTGCCAGCAGCTCGCGCCAAGAGACCCAGTACTTC. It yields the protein CASSSRQETQYF.